Below are 28 T cell receptor beta chains sequenced from a single sample in a study of T-cell reconstitution after alpha-beta-depleted transplantation in children (dated by TCRdb to the mid-2010s). Sample treatment or condition, as interpreted from the label and publication: allogeneic hematopoietic cell transplantation with graft depleted of TCRalphabeta T cells and CD19 B cells. The library was generated by PCR. TCRdb shows the sequencer as Illumina HiSeq 2500. To normalize quantification of the TCRbeta repertoire, the TCR libraries were built with molecular barcoding that relied on unique molecular identifiers. TCRdb ran its own pipeline on the public reads, namely fastp trimming at Q25 and MiXCR clone calling, and kept in-frame beta chains. Identical CDR3 proteins give one entry, which carries the most common genes and DNA. The sample profile shows a few hundred thousand distinct CDR3 sequences; about an eighth of them were found once. The leading ten clones occupy about 2.2% of the sample.

The sample was PBMCs, mostly from graft donor cells, taken 360 days after TCRalphabeta/CD19-depleted stem cell transplant. The source of these receptors is a male patient younger than 18 who had a stem cell transplant for acute myeloid leukemia, so the T cells may come from the graft donor.

The sample holds many counts of this clonotype. The chain recombines TRBV12-3 or TRBV12-4 with TRBJ2-3; D not resolved. V lost 3 bases, J lost 6 bases, and 13 bases lay in between. The CDR3 has 14 amino acids. CDR3 sequence (DNA): TGTGCCAGCAGTTTGAACTACCCTCAGGATACGCAGTATTTT. Translation: CASSLNYPQDTQYF.

Points on this clonotype: This could be a read error, since a much larger clone is one nucleotide away. The rearrangement joins TRBV7-8 to TRBJ1-3; no firm D call. Per the germline V gene, CDR1 is SGHVS and CDR2 is FQNEAQ. This CDR3 is built from 14 residues. CDR3: CASSQMREGNAIYF. The CDR3 DNA is TGTGCCAGCAGCCAAATGCGCGAAGGAAACGCCATATATTTT. Full variable domain (outside the CDR3, taken from reference TRBV7-8 and TRBJ1-3): GAGVSQSPRYKVAKRGQDVALRCDPISGHVSLFWYQQALGQGPEFLTYFQNEAQLDKSGLPSDRFFAERPEGSVSTLKIQRTQQEDSAVYLCASSQMREGNAIYFGEGSWLTVV.

This clonotype was detected a few times. This sequence joins TRBV7-9 and TRBJ2-2; D is undetermined. CDR1 is SEHNR and CDR2 is FQNEAQ in the germline V gene (reference sequence). The CDR3 loop spans 13 amino acids. Trimming removed 7 bases at V and 6 bases at J, with 12 bases between. The CDR3 sequence: CASILDSPGELFF. The CDR3 region has the DNA TGTGCCAGCATCCTAGACTCACCCGGGGAGCTGTTTTTT.

This clonotype occurred a few times. V gene TRBV28 combines with J gene TRBJ2-1; no clear D. V gave up 7 bases and J gave up 12 bases, with 28 bases separating them. There are 16 residues in the CDR3. Germline loops: CDR1 MDHEN, CDR2 SYDVKM. The CDR3 spells CASINRTPTTNRGQFF. Written as DNA, the CDR3 is TGTGCCAGCATTAATCGAACTCCTACCACTAACCGTGGGCAGTTCTTC.

CDR3 coding DNA: TGTGCCAGCAGAATATCTCAACTGTCAGGGACCCAGTACTTC. Its translation: CASRISQLSGTQYF. This chain connects TRBV28 to TRBJ2-5; D unresolved. Germline V gene lookup returns CDR1 MDHEN and CDR2 SYDVKM. This CDR3 is built from 14 residues. V lost 6 bases to trimming and J lost 7 bases, with 18 bases between them. The full variable domain, its missing parts supplied by reference TRBV28 and TRBJ2-5, is DVKVTQSSRYLVKRTGEKVFLECVQDMDHENMFWYRQDPGLGLRLIYFSYDVKMKEKGDIPEGYSVSREKKERFSLILESASTNQTSMYLCASRISQLSGTQYFGPGTRLLVL.

V gene TRBV20-1 combines with J gene TRBJ2-3; D tentatively fits TRBD1 or TRBD2 (7 bases each). Per the germline V gene, CDR1 is DFQATT and CDR2 is SNEGSKA (reference sequence). The CDR3 contains 15 residues. Trimming pared 6 bases from V and 6 bases from J, leaving 22 bases between. For the CDR3, the DNA is TGCAGTGCCACACTGGGGGGGACAGTAGCGGATACGCAGTATTTT. It translates to CSATLGGTVADTQYF.

This clonotype showed up many times. The chain combines TRBV12-3 or TRBV12-4 with TRBJ2-7, with 7 bases lining up with TRBD2. V dropped 6 bases and J dropped 3; count of bases not matched to a gene: 11. The CDR3 is 15 amino acids. CDR3 loop: CASSLEGGISYEQYF. Written as DNA, the CDR3 is TGTGCCAGCAGCCTGGAGGGAGGGATAAGCTACGAGCAGTACTTC.

This clonotype came up a few times. This chain connects TRBV6-2 or TRBV6-3 to TRBJ2-5; 7 bases align to TRBD1. The germline CDR1 and CDR2 sequences are MNHEY and SVGEGT. The ends lost 2 bases at V and 4 bases at J; junction bases unmatched: 7. The CDR3 loop spans 15 amino acids. The CDR3 reads CASSYRPGQRETQYF. The CDR3 bases are TGTGCCAGCAGTTACCGTCCGGGACAGAGAGAGACCCAGTACTTC.

The rearrangement links TRBV13 to TRBJ2-1; TRBD2 aligns across 7 bases. After removal of 5 bases from V and 0 bases from J, the junction contained 16 bases not matched to a gene. CDR1 is PRHDT and CDR2 is FYEKMQ in the germline V gene (reference sequence). The length of the CDR3 is 19 residues. The CDR3 loop is CASSPHPQRGRYSYNEQFF. For the CDR3, the DNA is TGTGCCAGCAGCCCCCATCCTCAGCGGGGACGTTACTCCTACAATGAGCAGTTCTTC. The full variable domain, completed using reference TRBV13 and TRBJ2-1, is AAGVIQSPRHLIKEKRETATLKCYPIPRHDTVYWYQQGPGQDPQFLISFYEKMQSDKGSIPDRFSAQQFSDYHSELNMSSLELGDSALYFCASSPHPQRGRYSYNEQFFGPGTRLTVL.

The rearrangement joins TRBV21-1 to TRBJ2-5. TRBV21-1 is designated a pseudogene. This CDR3 contains 17 residues. CDR3 amino acids: CASSIKRKAGLQETQYF. The CDR3 coding sequence is TGTGCCAGCAGCATAAAGAGAAAGGCAGGCCTCCAAGAGACCCAGTACTTC.

In its sample, this clonotype was seen many times. V gene TRBV10-3 combines with J gene TRBJ2-7; 10 bases map to TRBD2. The CDR3 runs 11 residues. Germline V CDR1 and CDR2: ENHRY, SYGVKD. The CDR3 here is CSSGSSYEQYF. CDR3 sequence (DNA): TGTTCTAGCGGGAGCTCCTACGAGCAGTACTTC.

This clonotype was seen a few times. The V call is TRBV28, the J call TRBJ2-7, with TRBD1 matching 8 bases. V lost 3 bases and J lost 3; bases outside the gene matches: 7. The CDR3 consists of 15 residues. Germline V lookup: CDR1 MDHEN, CDR2 SYDVKM. Written as DNA, the CDR3 is TGTGCCAGCAGTTTTTGGGGGACAGGCGGCTACGAGCAGTACTTC. It encodes CASSFWGTGGYEQYF.

The chain recombines TRBV28 with TRBJ2-7; D is unclear. The CDR3 is made up of 14 amino acids. Trimming shortened V by 7 bases and J by 5 bases, and 18 bases separated the two germline ends. Germline CDR1 and CDR2: MDHEN and SYDVKM. CDR3 sequence reads: CASTNIVHVDEQYF. CDR3 sequence (DNA): TGTGCCAGCACCAACATCGTCCATGTCGACGAGCAGTACTTC.

The V gene is TRBV28, the J gene TRBJ2-7, with 11 bases lining up with TRBD2. The CDR3 consists of 16 residues. Germline V gene lookup returns CDR1 MDHEN and CDR2 SYDVKM. V gave up 4 bases and J gave up 2 bases; unmatched junction bases: 7. CDR3 DNA: TGTGCCAGCAGTTCCCAGACTAGCGGGGAACCCTACGAGCAGTACTTC. It translates to CASSSQTSGEPYEQYF.

This chain connects TRBV18 to TRBJ2-7, with D possibly TRBD1 on 6 matching bases. The CDR3 runs 14 residues. With 6 bases removed from V and 2 bases from J, the gap between germline ends came to 14 bases. Per the germline V gene, CDR1 is KGHSH and CDR2 is LQKENI. The CDR3 nucleotides read TGTGCCAGCTCCCCCGACAGGAATACCTACGAGCAGTACTTC. Its translation is CASSPDRNTYEQYF.

The gene calls are TRBV28 and TRBJ2-3; 8 nucleotides agree with TRBD1. Germline V CDR1 and CDR2: MDHEN, SYDVKM. The CDR3 is 15 amino acids. V trimming: 2 bases; J trimming: 2 bases; junction bases outside the gene matches: 3. CDR3 region: CASSLPGGLTDTQYF. CDR3 nucleotide sequence: TGTGCCAGCAGTTTACCAGGGGGCCTCACAGATACGCAGTATTTT.

This clonotype came up many times. The chain has TRBV9 and TRBJ2-5; tentatively, D is TRBD1 (6 bases). V gave up 5 bases and J gave up 5 bases, with 10 bases separating them. CDR3 length equals 12 residues. The germline V gene has CDR1 SGDLS and CDR2 YYNGEE. The CDR3 DNA sequence: TGTGCCAGCAGGGGGGCGGGTGAGACCCAGTACTTC. It translates to CASRGAGETQYF.

This clonotype was observed many times. The genes are TRBV29-1 and TRBJ2-3; 11 bases are a match to TRBD2. The V gene end was trimmed by 8 bases and the J gene end by 3 bases; junction bases not matched to a gene: 4. Germline V CDR1 and CDR2: SQVTM, ANQGSEA. The length of the CDR3 is 13 residues. This CDR3 reads CSNSGRGTDTQYF. DNA of the CDR3: TGCAGCAATAGCGGGAGGGGGACAGATACGCAGTATTTT.

This clonotype was seen a handful of times. The rearrangement uses TRBV6-1 and TRBJ2-5; D is ambiguous. This CDR3 has 14 amino acids. CDR1 and CDR2 from the germline V gene are MNHNS and SASEGT. V lost 5 bases and J 1 base, leaving 11 bases between the germline ends. The CDR3 loop reads CASSRSSAQETQYF. CDR3 nucleotides: TGTGCCAGCAGTAGAAGCAGCGCCCAAGAGACCCAGTACTTC.

This clonotype was counted many times. This chain joins TRBV11-3 and TRBJ2-1, with 7 bases matching TRBD2. V trimming: 0 bases; J trimming: 10 bases; junction bases outside the gene matches: 3. In germline, CDR1 is SGHNT, CDR2 YENEEA. The CDR3 contains 13 residues. For the CDR3, the DNA is TGTGCCAGCAGCTTAGACCCGGGACTAGAGCAGTTCTTC. Protein sequence: CASSLDPGLEQFF.

The V call is TRBV10-3, the J call TRBJ2-7, with a possible D match to TRBD1 (6 bases). The CDR3 length is 13 residues. Germline values: CDR1 ENHRY, CDR2 SYGVKD. Between the trimmed V and J ends, which lost 11 bases and 5 bases, there was a span of 19 bases. The CDR3 region is CAVGLQGINEQYF. CDR3 DNA sequence: TGTGCCGTCGGATTACAGGGAATTAACGAGCAGTACTTC.

This rearrangement joins TRBV11-2 to TRBJ2-1, with D maybe TRBD2 (6 bases). CDR1 SGHAT and CDR2 FQNNGV come from the germline V gene. CDR3 length: 16 amino acids. V dropped 4 bases and J dropped 1 base, with 14 bases sitting between them. CDR3 amino acids: CASSSVWRESYNEQFF. The CDR3 region has the DNA TGTGCCAGCAGCTCCGTTTGGAGGGAGTCCTACAATGAGCAGTTCTTC.

V gene TRBV9 combines with J gene TRBJ2-7, with D possibly matching TRBD1 (5 bases). Germline values: CDR1 SGDLS, CDR2 YYNGEE. This CDR3 has 14 amino acids. Trimming took off 1 base at V and 5 bases at J, with 13 bases between the two ends. The CDR3 sequence is CASSVLAGPHEQYF. The CDR3 region has the DNA TGTGCCAGCAGCGTACTGGCAGGGCCCCACGAGCAGTACTTC.

Many counts were recorded for this clonotype. V and J are TRBV28 and TRBJ2-7; 8 bases line up with TRBD2. The CDR3 runs to 16 residues. The ends lost 6 bases at V and 3 bases at J; junction bases unmatched: 13. Looked up from germline, CDR1 is MDHEN and CDR2 is SYDVKM. The DNA of the CDR3 is TGTGCCAGCAGCAGTGGGGGAGCGGGAGTGGGCTACGAGCAGTACTTC. Translated: CASSSGGAGVGYEQYF.

This clonotype was detected a few times. The gene calls are TRBV9 and TRBJ2-1, with D maybe TRBD2 (5 bases). The CDR3 is 15 residues long. The germline V and J ends were trimmed by 6 bases and 8 bases, with 21 bases remaining between them. Looked up from germline, CDR1 is SGDLS and CDR2 is YYNGEE. Here the CDR3 DNA reads TGTGCCAGCAAACCTTTAGGGAGCCACGCGGATGAGCAGTTCTTC. Translated: CASKPLGSHADEQFF.

Comment on this clonotype: Compared with germline, one end of the junction differs, possibly owing to a read error. The rearrangement joins TRBV4-2 to TRBJ2-7, with TRBD1 matching over 7 bases. Per the germline V gene, CDR1 is LGHNA and CDR2 is YNFKEQ. The CDR3 length is 14 residues. DNA for the CDR3: TGTGCCAGGAGCCAAGGAGGACAGGCTTACGAGCAGTACTTC. As protein: CARSQGGQAYEQYF.

This clonotype was seen a handful of times. The chain combines TRBV20-1 with TRBJ1-3, with D perhaps TRBD1 (5 bases). The V gene's germline CDR1 is DFQATT and CDR2 SNEGSKA (reference sequence). The CDR3 length is 13 residues. V was pared by 5 bases and J by 7 bases, with 15 bases between. CDR3 DNA: TGCAGTGCTCGGGGGGGAGTTCGGAACACCATATATTTT. Its translation is CSARGGVRNTIYF.

This chain joins TRBV20-1 and TRBJ2-3; 8 nucleotides line up with TRBD2. CDR1 and CDR2 from the germline V gene are DFQATT and SNEGSKA (reference sequence). V lost 3 bases, J lost 0 bases, and 17 bases stayed unmatched. The CDR3 has 19 residues. CDR3: CSARAYREGAGDSTDTQYF. In DNA, the CDR3 is TGCAGTGCTAGGGCTTACCGGGAAGGAGCGGGGGATAGCACAGATACGCAGTATTTT.